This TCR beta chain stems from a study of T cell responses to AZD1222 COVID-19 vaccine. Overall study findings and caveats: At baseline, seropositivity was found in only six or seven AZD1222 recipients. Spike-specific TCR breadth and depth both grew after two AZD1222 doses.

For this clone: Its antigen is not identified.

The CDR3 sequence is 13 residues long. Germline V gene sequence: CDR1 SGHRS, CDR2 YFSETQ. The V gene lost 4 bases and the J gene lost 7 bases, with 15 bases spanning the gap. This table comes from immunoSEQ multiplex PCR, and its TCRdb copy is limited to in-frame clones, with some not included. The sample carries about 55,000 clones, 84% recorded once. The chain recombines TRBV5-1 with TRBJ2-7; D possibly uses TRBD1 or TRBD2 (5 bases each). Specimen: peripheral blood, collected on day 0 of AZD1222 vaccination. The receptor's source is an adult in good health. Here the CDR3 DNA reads TGCGCCAGCAGCCCCGGGACCGATAGGGAGCAGTACTTC. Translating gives CASSPGTDREQYF.